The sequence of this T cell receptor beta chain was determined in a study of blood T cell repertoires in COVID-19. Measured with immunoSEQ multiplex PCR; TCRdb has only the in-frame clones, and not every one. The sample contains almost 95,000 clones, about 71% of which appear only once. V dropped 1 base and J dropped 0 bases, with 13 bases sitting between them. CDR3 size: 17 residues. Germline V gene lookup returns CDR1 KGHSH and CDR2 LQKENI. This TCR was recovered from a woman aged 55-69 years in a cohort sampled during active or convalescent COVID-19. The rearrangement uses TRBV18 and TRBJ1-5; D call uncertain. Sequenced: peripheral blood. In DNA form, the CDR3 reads TGTGCCAGCTCACCACAAGCAAGGAGCTATAGCAATCAGCCCCAGCATTTT. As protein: CASSPQARSYSNQPQHF.